This T cell receptor beta chain comes out of a study of T cell responses to AZD1222 COVID-19 vaccine. Study-level findings and limits: Sampling that yielded the repertoires occurred only after the peak T cell response. Among vaccine-associated CD4 TCRs, coverage spanned spike, with dominance at 160-218 and 743-854. The sample set comprised mostly white British donors with more females, and clonal diversity was possibly underestimated.

V was shortened by 4 bases and J by 4 bases, with 9 bases between the two germline ends. The CDR3 covers 13 residues. Only in-frame clones appear in the TCRdb table, and some are missing; sequencing was by immunoSEQ multiplex PCR. Seen here are tens of thousands of clones, approximately 90% observed once, and the top ten hold more than 2.5%. Comment on this clone: The antigen is unknown.

This chain joins TRBV12-3 or TRBV12-4 and TRBJ2-3; maybe TRBD2 (5 bases). The sequencing used peripheral blood, collected 28 days after the second AZD1222 dose. This clonotype was sampled from an adult who received the AZD1222 COVID-19 vaccine. The CDR3 DNA follows: TGTGCCAGCAGTTCGACTACTTCAGATACGCAGTATTTT. This gives the protein CASSSTTSDTQYF.